Detailed here is one T cell receptor beta chain. Its antigen remains unidentified. This record belongs to a study of cytomegalovirus exposure and HLA in healthy donors. The wider study: Within an early data release were approximately 85 million unique TCRs drawn from HLA-typed donors.

PCR primers comprised 60 Vbeta and 13 Jbeta primers. Profiled with immunoSEQ multiplex PCR; TCRdb holds only in-frame clones, not every one. This sample has 200,000 to 250,000 clones, with around 80% found just once. General study findings and limits: Sequencing had likely introduced a cluster of highly shared sequence variants as an artifact. Association of a missense DCLRE1C variant with TCR beta V- and J-gene trimming was reported in a later analysis. What TCR beta sequences reportedly achieved was accurate prediction of HLA-A and HLA-B alleles in most subjects.

The source material was PBMCs. The clonotype originates from a woman aged 40 to 50 in good health and CMV-seronegative.

CDR3 loop: CASRGLSSGNTIYF. CDR3 nucleotide sequence: TGTGCCAGCAGAGGACTGAGCTCTGGAAACACCATATATTTT. The chain couples TRBV6-5 to TRBJ1-3; no firm D call. Per the germline V gene, CDR1 is MNHEY and CDR2 is SVGAGI. V was clipped by 6 bases and J by 0 bases, with 9 bases between them. This CDR3 is 14 amino acids long.